One and the same sample provided the 16 T cell receptor beta chains below, sequenced in a study of blood T cell repertoires in COVID-19. Here immunoSEQ multiplex PCR was the method, and the copy in TCRdb shows in-frame clones only, minus some. The data hold approximately 130,000 clones, with about 87% observed a single time. The sequenced material came from peripheral blood. These TCRs come from a woman aged 45-65 years with acute or convalescent COVID-19.

This rearrangement joins TRBV3-1 (or the pseudogene TRBV3-2) to TRBJ1-5; perhaps TRBD1 as D (6 bases). Germline values: CDR1 LGHDT, CDR2 YNNKEL (reference sequence). V lost 4 bases and J lost 6, with 10 bases in between. The CDR3 totals 13 residues. The CDR3 is CASSLLGGQPQHF. CDR3 bases: TGTGCCAGCAGCCTCCTAGGGGGTCAGCCCCAGCATTTT.

V and J are TRBV15 and TRBJ1-1; 7 nucleotides agree with TRBD1. Trimming cost V 0 bases and J 9 bases; bases outside gene matches: 10. This CDR3 is 15 amino acids long. CDR1 is LNHNV, CDR2 YYDKDF, per germline (reference sequence). The CDR3: CATSRDRWAGGQAFF. CDR3 bases: TGTGCCACCAGCAGAGATAGGTGGGCAGGGGGTCAAGCTTTCTTT.

The chain carries TRBV7-2 and TRBJ1-1, with D unclear. The CDR3 has 13 amino acids. V lost 3 bases and J 5 bases, leaving 10 bases between the germline ends. Germline lookup yields CDR1 SGHTA and CDR2 FQGNSA. Here the CDR3 reads CASSLLPGTEAFF. Written as DNA, the CDR3 is TGTGCCAGCAGCTTGCTACCCGGGACTGAAGCTTTCTTT.

The chain joins TRBV27 to TRBJ2-1; D is undetermined. Trimming took off 6 bases at V and 0 bases at J, with 12 bases between the two ends. The V gene's germline CDR1 is MNHEY and CDR2 SMNVEV (reference sequence). The CDR3 length is 15 residues. In DNA form, the CDR3 reads TGTGCCAGCAGGATGCCCCTAAGCTCCTACAATGAGCAGTTCTTC. Translation gives CASRMPLSSYNEQFF.

This chain joins TRBV11-3 and TRBJ1-2; 8 bases align to TRBD1. From germline, CDR1 is SGHNT and CDR2 YENEEA. Trimming cost V 3 bases and J 6 bases; bases outside gene matches: 0. The CDR3 sequence is 12 residues long. CDR3 region: CASSLDRDGYTF. Here the CDR3 DNA reads TGTGCCAGCAGCTTGGACAGGGATGGCTACACCTTC.

The gene calls are TRBV19 and TRBJ1-6; 9 bases align to TRBD1. V shed 4 bases, J shed 9 bases, and the junction held 16 bases outside the gene matches. The CDR3 contains 18 residues. Germline V gene sequence: CDR1 LNHDA, CDR2 SQIVND (reference sequence). As DNA, the CDR3 is TGTGCCAGTAGTACCGGGACAGGGAGGAGATCAAGGAGTTCACCCCTCCACTTT. This encodes CASSTGTGRRSRSSPLHF.

This chain uses TRBV5-1 with TRBJ1-1; D call uncertain. The germline V and J ends were trimmed by 1 base and 0 bases, with 13 bases remaining between them. Germline loops: CDR1 SGHRS, CDR2 YFSETQ. CDR3 size: 16 residues. The DNA of the CDR3 is TGCGCCAGCAGCTTGACACCTCAGTTCATGAACACTGAAGCTTTCTTT. As protein: CASSLTPQFMNTEAFF.

The chain couples TRBV5-6 to TRBJ2-3; TRBD2 matches at 14 bases. Germline values: CDR1 SGHDT, CDR2 YYEEEE. This CDR3 contains 18 residues. J was trimmed by 3 bases and V by 3 bases; bases with no gene match: 9. In nucleotides, the CDR3 is TGTGCCAGCAGCTCGCTTGGTGGGACTAGCGGGAGTACAGATACGCAGTATTTT. Protein product: CASSSLGGTSGSTDTQYF.

Here the CDR3 reads CAWRDSRPEAFF. CDR3 nucleotide sequence: TGTGCCTGGAGGGACAGCAGACCTGAAGCTTTCTTT. The chain joins TRBV30 to TRBJ1-1; D is perhaps TRBD1 (6 bases). The germline V and J ends were trimmed by 3 bases and 6 bases, with 11 bases remaining between them. The CDR3 is made up of 12 amino acids. Germline V gene data show CDR1 as GTSNPN and CDR2 as SVGIG (reference sequence).

This chain uses TRBV4-3 with TRBJ2-6; unclear D gene. The CDR3 has 15 residues. The germline CDR1 and CDR2 sequences are LGHNA and YSLEER. V was cut by 0 bases and J by 4 bases, with 7 bases left in between. Written as DNA, the CDR3 is TGCGCCAGCAGCCAAGAGCGGTCCGGGGCCAACGTCCTGACTTTC. Translating gives CASSQERSGANVLTF.

The CDR3 loop reads CASSAFGGEQETQYF. The CDR3 DNA is TGTGCCAGCAGCGCCTTCGGGGGGGAACAAGAGACCCAGTACTTC. The chain combines TRBV9 with TRBJ2-5; 8 positions match TRBD2. The CDR3 runs to 15 residues. Per germline, CDR1 SGDLS and CDR2 YYNGEE. The ends lost 3 bases at V and 2 bases at J; junction bases unmatched: 6.

CDR3 coding DNA: TGCGCCAGCAGCTTGGAACGCAATGAGCGCGGGGGCTACACCTTC. Protein product: CASSLERNERGGYTF. The J gene is TRBJ1-2, the V gene TRBV5-1; D gene uncertain. CDR3 length: 15 residues. Trimming pared 0 bases from V and 8 bases from J, leaving 17 bases between. Germline values: CDR1 SGHRS, CDR2 YFSETQ.

The chain couples TRBV30 to TRBJ1-4; no firm D call. The germline V gene has CDR1 GTSNPN and CDR2 SVGIG (reference sequence). The CDR3 is 14 amino acids. With 4 bases removed from V and 3 bases from J, the gap between germline ends came to 12 bases. The CDR3 coding sequence is TGTGCCTGGACCCGCGGTAGCCCTAATGAAAAACTGTTTTTT. Protein product: CAWTRGSPNEKLFF.

Remarks on this clone: Other nucleotide sequences from this sample produce the same CDR3. This chain's CDR3 is CASSLLAGGDTQYF. CDR3 in DNA: TGTGCCAGCAGCTTATTAGCGGGAGGGGATACGCAGTATTTT. V gene TRBV11-2 combines with J gene TRBJ2-3, with TRBD2 matching 11 bases. V trimming: 2 bases; J trimming: 6 bases; junction bases outside the gene matches: 1. This CDR3 contains 14 residues. Germline assignment: CDR1 SGHAT and CDR2 FQNNGV.

The gene calls are TRBV12-3 or TRBV12-4 and TRBJ1-3; D unclear. The V end lost 3 bases, the J end lost 9 bases, and 3 bases lay between the germline ends. The CDR3 contains 10 residues. The CDR3 coding sequence is TGTGCCAGCAGTTTGAGCACCATATATTTT. Translating gives CASSLSTIYF.

This sequence joins TRBV11-3 and TRBJ1-2, with 8 bases identical to TRBD1. Per the germline V gene, CDR1 is SGHNT and CDR2 is YENEEA. The V and J ends lost 5 bases and 4 bases, in that order; junction bases with no gene match: 6. The CDR3 has 14 amino acids. CDR3: CASSGTGGSYGYTF. The CDR3 DNA reads as TGTGCCAGCAGCGGAACAGGGGGGAGCTATGGCTACACCTTC.